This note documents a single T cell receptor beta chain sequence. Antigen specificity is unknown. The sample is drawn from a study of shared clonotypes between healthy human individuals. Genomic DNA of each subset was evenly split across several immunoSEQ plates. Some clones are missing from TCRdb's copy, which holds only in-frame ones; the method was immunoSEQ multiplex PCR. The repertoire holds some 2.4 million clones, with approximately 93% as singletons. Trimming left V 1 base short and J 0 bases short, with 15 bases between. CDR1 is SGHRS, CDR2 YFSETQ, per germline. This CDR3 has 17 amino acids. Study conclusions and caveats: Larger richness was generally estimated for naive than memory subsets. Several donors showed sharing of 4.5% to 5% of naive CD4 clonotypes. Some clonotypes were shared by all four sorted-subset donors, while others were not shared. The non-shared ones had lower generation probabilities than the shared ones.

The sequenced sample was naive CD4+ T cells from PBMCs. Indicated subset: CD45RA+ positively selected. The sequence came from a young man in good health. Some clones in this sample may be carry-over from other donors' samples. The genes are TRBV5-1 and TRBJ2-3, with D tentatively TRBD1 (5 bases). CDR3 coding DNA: TGCGCCAGCAGCTTGCCTCTGGCAGGGATGAGCACAGATACGCAGTATTTT. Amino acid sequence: CASSLPLAGMSTDTQYF.